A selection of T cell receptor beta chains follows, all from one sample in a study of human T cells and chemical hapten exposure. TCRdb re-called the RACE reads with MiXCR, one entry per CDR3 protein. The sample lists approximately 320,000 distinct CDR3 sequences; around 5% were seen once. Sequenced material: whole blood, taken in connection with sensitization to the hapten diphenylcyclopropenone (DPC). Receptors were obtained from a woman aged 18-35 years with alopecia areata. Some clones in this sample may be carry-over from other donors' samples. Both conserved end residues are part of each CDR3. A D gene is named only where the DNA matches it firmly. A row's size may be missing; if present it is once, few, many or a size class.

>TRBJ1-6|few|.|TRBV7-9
TGTGCCAGCAGCTTAGAGCCCCAGGCGGATAATTCACCCCTCCACTTT
CASSLEPQADNSPLHF
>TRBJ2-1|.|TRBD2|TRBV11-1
TGTGCCAGCAGCTCCCCGGGACTAGCGGGGAGGGGGTCCTACAATGAGCAGTTCTTC
CASSSPGLAGRGSYNEQFF
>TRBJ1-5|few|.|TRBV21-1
TGTGCCAGCAGCAAAGACACCCCTGGGGGCGCCGATCAGCCCCAGCATTTT
CASSKDTPGGADQPQHF
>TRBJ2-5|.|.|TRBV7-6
TGTGCCAGCAGCTTAGTCATTGACAGCGACGAAGAGACCCAGTACTTC
CASSLVIDSDEETQYF
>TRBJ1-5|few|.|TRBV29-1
TGCAGCGTTGACGGGCCTGGCAATCAGCCCCAGCATTTT
CSVDGPGNQPQHF
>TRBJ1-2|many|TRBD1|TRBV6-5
TGTGCCAGCAGTTACGGGACAGGGGCAGTCTATGGCTACACCTTC
CASSYGTGAVYGYTF
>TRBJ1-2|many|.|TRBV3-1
TGTGCCAGCAGCCAAGATCGGGGTCCCGGTGGCTACACCTTC
CASSQDRGPGGYTF
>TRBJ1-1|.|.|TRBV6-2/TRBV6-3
TGTGCCAGCAGTTACCCATTGACTGGGGGGGGCGATGCCACTGAAGCTTTCTTT
CASSYPLTGGGDATEAFF
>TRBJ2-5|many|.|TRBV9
TGTGCCAGCAGCCCTCAAGTGGGGGGGCTCGAGACCCAGTACTTC
CASSPQVGGLETQYF
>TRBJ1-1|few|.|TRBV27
TGTGCCAGCAGTTTATTGGGTCCCACTGAAGCTTTCTTT
CASSLLGPTEAFF
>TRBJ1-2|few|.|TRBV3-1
TGTGCCAGCAGCCAACTTCCTGGTAACTATGGCTACACCTTC
CASSQLPGNYGYTF
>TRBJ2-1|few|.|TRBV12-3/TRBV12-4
TGTGCCAGCATCCTACCGGGCAGGTCCTACAATGAGCAGTTCTTC
CASILPGRSYNEQFF
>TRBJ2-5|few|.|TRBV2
TGTGCCAGTACGGGGATGATGGAAGAGACCCAGTACTTC
CASTGMMEETQYF
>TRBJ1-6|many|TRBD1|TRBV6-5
TGTGCCAGCAACGCAGGGGGCAATTCACCCCTCCACTTT
CASNAGGNSPLHF
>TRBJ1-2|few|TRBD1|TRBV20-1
TGCAGTGCTAGATCCTCCCGGGACAGGGAAAATCCTAACTATGGCTACACCTTC
CSARSSRDRENPNYGYTF
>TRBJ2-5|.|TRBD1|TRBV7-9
TGTGCCAGCAGCCCCGGGGGACAGGGGGAAGAGACCCAGTACTTC
CASSPGGQGEETQYF
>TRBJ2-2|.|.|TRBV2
TGTGCCAGCACCCTAAATGGGGCCGGGGAGCTGTTTTTT
CASTLNGAGELFF
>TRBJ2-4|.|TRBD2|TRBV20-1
TGCAGTGCTGAGAGCGGGGGCGGCATTCAGTACTTC
CSAESGGGIQYF
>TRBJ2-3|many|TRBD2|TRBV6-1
TGTGCCAGCAGCGAGGTAGCGGGGGGCCCGGATACGCAGTATTTT
CASSEVAGGPDTQYF
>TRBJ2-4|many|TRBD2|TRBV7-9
TGTGCCAGCAGATCGGGAGGACTAGCGGGTAATCTTACGCTCGGGGACTTC
CASRSGGLAGNLTLGDF
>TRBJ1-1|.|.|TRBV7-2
TGTGCCAGCAGCTTAGGGTACGGCTCGAACACTGAAGCTTTCTTT
CASSLGYGSNTEAFF
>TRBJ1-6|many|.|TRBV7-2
TGTGCCAGCAGCTTATCGGAGGGCTCACCCCTCCACTTT
CASSLSEGSPLHF
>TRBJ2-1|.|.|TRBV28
TGTGCCAGTTCAAATGGGGGGTGGAAGGAAGTGGAGCAGTTCTTC
CASSNGGWKEVEQFF
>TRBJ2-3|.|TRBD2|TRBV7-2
TGTGCCAGCAGCCGGGCCCCAGCGGGACTCACAGATACGCAGTATTTT
CASSRAPAGLTDTQYF
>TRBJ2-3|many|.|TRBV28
TGTGCCAGCAGAGGGATGGGCACAGATACGCAGTATTTT
CASRGMGTDTQYF
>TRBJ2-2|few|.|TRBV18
TGTGCCAGCTCACCAAGCCAGGGCATGGCCGGGGAGCTGTTTTTT
CASSPSQGMAGELFF
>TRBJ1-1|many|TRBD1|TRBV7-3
TGTGCCAGCAGAGTAACAGGGGGGAACACTGAAGCTTTCTTT
CASRVTGGNTEAFF
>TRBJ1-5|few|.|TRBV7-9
TGTGCCAGCAGCTTAGCGGGGGGGCGCTGGCATTTT
CASSLAGGRWHF
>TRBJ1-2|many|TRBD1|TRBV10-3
TGTGCCATCAGTGAGCTGATGGACAGGGAGGATGGCTACACCTTC
CAISELMDREDGYTF
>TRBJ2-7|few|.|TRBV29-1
TGCAGCGTTAGGGCAGGGGAGCAGTACTTC
CSVRAGEQYF
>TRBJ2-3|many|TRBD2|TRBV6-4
TGTGCCAGCAGTGAACTAGCGGGGAGCACAGATACGCAGTATTTT
CASSELAGSTDTQYF
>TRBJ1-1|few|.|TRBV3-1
TGTGCCAGCAGCCAAGGATCAGGTTCCGGAAGGGAAGCTTTCTTT
CASSQGSGSGREAFF
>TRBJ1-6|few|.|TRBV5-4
TGTGCCAGCAGCTTTGCAGGGCGCGATTCACCCCTCCACTTT
CASSFAGRDSPLHF
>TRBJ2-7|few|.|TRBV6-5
TGTGCCAGCAGTTACTCGATGAACTACGAGCAGTACTTC
CASSYSMNYEQYF
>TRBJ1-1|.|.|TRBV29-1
TGCAGCGTCCTGGACGGTATGAACACTGAAGCTTTCTTT
CSVLDGMNTEAFF
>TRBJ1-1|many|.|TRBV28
TGTGCCAGCAGCTTTTTGAACACTGAAGCTTTCTTT
CASSFLNTEAFF
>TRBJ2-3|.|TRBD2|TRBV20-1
TGCAGTGCCCGCCCCCGAGGACTAGCGGACACAGATACGCAGTATTTT
CSARPRGLADTDTQYF
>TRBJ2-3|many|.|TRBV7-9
TGTGCCAGCAGCCCCCCCGGCAACACAGATACGCAGTATTTT
CASSPPGNTDTQYF
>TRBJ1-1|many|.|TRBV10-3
TGTGCTCCGGAGGAAGGGGGTAGGATGAACACTGAAGCTTTCTTT
CAPEEGGRMNTEAFF
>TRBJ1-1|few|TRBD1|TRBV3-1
TGTGCCAGCAGCTCGACAGGGAGGTTCACTGAAGCTTTCTTT
CASSSTGRFTEAFF
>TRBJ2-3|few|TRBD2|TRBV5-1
TGCGCCAGCAGCTGGGGGACTATCACAGATACGCAGTATTTT
CASSWGTITDTQYF
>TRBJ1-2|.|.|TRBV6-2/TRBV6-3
TGTGCCAGCAGCCTACGAGGTTCGACAGCCCTCTATGGCTACACCTTC
CASSLRGSTALYGYTF
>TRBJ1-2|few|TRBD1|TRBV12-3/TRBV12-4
TGTGCCACTCTTGGCTCACAGGGGCGAAACTATGGCTACACCTTC
CATLGSQGRNYGYTF
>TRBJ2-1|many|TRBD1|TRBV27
TGTGCCAGCAGTTTATCGGGACAGTTCTACAATGAGCAGTTCTTC
CASSLSGQFYNEQFF
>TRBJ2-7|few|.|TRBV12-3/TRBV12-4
TGTGCCAGCAGCACAAACTGGGGGCCACAGCAGTACTTC
CASSTNWGPQQYF
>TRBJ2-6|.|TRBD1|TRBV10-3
TGTGCCATCAGTGAGTCAGGACAGGGTAAATCCTCTGGGGCCAACGTCCTGACTTTC
CAISESGQGKSSGANVLTF
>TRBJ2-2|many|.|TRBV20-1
TGCAGTGCCAGCGCGGGTTACGGGGAGCTGTTTTTT
CSASAGYGELFF
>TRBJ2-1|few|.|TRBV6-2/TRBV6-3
TGTGCCAGCAGTTTAGGCAACCGCAATGAGCAGTTCTTC
CASSLGNRNEQFF